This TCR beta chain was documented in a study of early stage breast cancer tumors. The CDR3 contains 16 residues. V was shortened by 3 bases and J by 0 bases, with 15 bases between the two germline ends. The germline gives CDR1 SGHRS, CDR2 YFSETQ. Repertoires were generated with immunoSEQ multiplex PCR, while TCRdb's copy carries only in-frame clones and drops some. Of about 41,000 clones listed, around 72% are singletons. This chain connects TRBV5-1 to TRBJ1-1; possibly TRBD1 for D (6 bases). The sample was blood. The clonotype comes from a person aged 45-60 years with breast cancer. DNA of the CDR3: TGCGCCAGCAGCTCCCGGGACACCAACATGAACACTGAAGCTTTCTTT. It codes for CASSSRDTNMNTEAFF.